Below are 32 T cell receptor beta chains sequenced from a single sample in a study of blood T cell repertoires in COVID-19 (dated by TCRdb to about 2020). The protocol used for the library was the immunoSEQ multiplex PCR assay. What TCRdb holds here is the immuneACCESS table cut down to in-frame rearrangements. Part of the clones is not present; checked against another copy, under half of the missing clones reflect an unresolved V gene, and the others are unexplained. Here the sample has about 200,000 clones; roughly four fifths occur a single time. About 12% of the sample belongs to the ten largest clones. The sample comprised PBMCs or T cells enriched from blood (not recorded which). All receptors derive from a man aged 35 to 55 who had recovered from COVID-19.

This clone was recorded a few times. The CDR3 DNA reads as TGCGCCAGCAGCCAAGATCGAGCGCAGCCCCAGCATTTT. Translation: CASSQDRAQPQHF. The chain couples TRBV4-3 to TRBJ1-5, with D hard to call. Germline CDR1 LGHNA, CDR2 YSLEER. V was trimmed by 0 bases and J by 7 bases, leaving 7 bases between them. The CDR3 extends over 13 amino acids.

The chain couples TRBV2 to TRBJ1-2; no clear D. CDR1 SNHLY and CDR2 FYNNEI come from the germline V gene. The CDR3 is 14 amino acids. V dropped 2 bases and J dropped 5 bases, with 12 bases sitting between them. CDR3 in amino acids: CASSETRDGYGYTF. The DNA for the CDR3 is TGTGCCAGCAGTGAAACCAGAGACGGGTATGGCTACACCTTC. The full variable domain, its missing parts supplied by reference TRBV2 and TRBJ1-2, is EPEVTQTPSHQVTQMGQEVILRCVPISNHLYFYWYRQILGQKVEFLVSFYNNEISEKSEIFDDQFSVERPDGSNFTLKIRSTKLEDSAMYFCASSETRDGYGYTFGSGTRLTVV.

In this sample, this clone turned up a few times. The V and J genes are TRBV19 and TRBJ1-2, with TRBD1 matching over 9 bases. V shed 7 bases, J shed 4 bases, and the junction held 10 bases outside the gene matches. Germline V gene sequence: CDR1 LNHDA, CDR2 SQIVND (reference sequence). This CDR3 has 15 amino acids. The CDR3 here is CASTPGTGSSYGYTF. The CDR3 DNA reads TGTGCCAGTACTCCCGGGACAGGGTCGAGCTATGGCTACACCTTC.

This clone came up once. The junction shows a germline mismatch at one end, possibly a read error. The rearrangement uses TRBV5-4 and TRBJ2-7; 8 nucleotides align to TRBD2. Germline assignment: CDR1 SGHNT and CDR2 YYREEE (reference sequence). The CDR3 contains 14 residues. The CDR3 region is CASSFPSGSSEQYF. The CDR3 DNA follows: TGTGCCAGCAGCTTTCCTAGCGGGTCCTCCGAGCAGTACTTC. Full variable domain (outside the CDR3, taken from reference TRBV5-4 and TRBJ2-7): ETGVTQSPTHLIKTRGQQVTLRCSSQSGHNTVSWYQQALGQGPQFIFQYYREEENGRGNFPPRFSGLQFPNYSSELNVNALELDDSALYLCASSFPSGSSEQYFGPGTRLTVT.

This sequence joins TRBV20-1 and TRBJ2-1; D is perhaps TRBD1 (6 bases). Germline V gives CDR1 DFQATT, CDR2 SNEGSKA (reference sequence). This CDR3 contains 14 residues. V gave up 3 bases and J gave up 3 bases, with 12 bases separating them. The CDR3 sequence: CSASSRGFYNEQFF. In nucleotides, the CDR3 is TGCAGTGCTAGTTCTAGGGGGTTCTACAATGAGCAGTTCTTC.

This sequence joins TRBV5-4 and TRBJ2-5, with D possibly TRBD1 on 5 matching bases. Deletions cut 2 bases from V and 7 bases from J, with 6 bases between. The CDR3 is 11 residues long. CDR1 SGHNT and CDR2 YYREEE come from the germline V gene (reference sequence). CDR3 in amino acids: CASSFTGTQYF. DNA for the CDR3: TGTGCCAGCAGCTTCACAGGGACCCAGTACTTC.

The chain carries TRBV19 and TRBJ1-5, with D perhaps TRBD1 (5 bases). The germline gives CDR1 LNHDA, CDR2 SQIVND (reference sequence). The CDR3 runs to 13 residues. V was shortened by 9 bases and J by 7 bases, with 16 bases between the two germline ends. The CDR3 DNA sequence: TGTGCCAGCGCTCAGGGAGGGCAACAGCCCCAGCATTTT. It translates to CASAQGGQQPQHF. The full variable domain, with the rest looked up from reference TRBV19 and TRBJ1-5, is DGGITQSPKYLFRKEGQNVTLSCEQNLNHDAMYWYRQDPGQGLRLIYYSQIVNDFQKGDIAEGYSVSREKKESFPLTVTSAQKNPTAFYLCASAQGGQQPQHFGDGTRLSIL.

The chain joins TRBV24-1 to TRBJ1-5; D is uncertain. CDR3 length: 17 amino acids. Germline assignment: CDR1 KGHDR and CDR2 SFDVKD. V shed 6 bases and J shed 7 bases, with 24 bases lying between them. Here the CDR3 DNA reads TGTGCCACCAGTATAGGAGGCAGTCGGGCGCAAGGGCAGCCCCAGCATTTT. It encodes CATSIGGSRAQGQPQHF.

The chain combines TRBV10-3 with TRBJ1-1; D is ambiguous. Germline CDR1 is ENHRY and CDR2 is SYGVKD. The CDR3 loop spans 13 amino acids. The germline V and J ends were trimmed by 2 bases and 0 bases, with 4 bases remaining between them. Written as DNA, the CDR3 is TGTGCCATCAGTGAGAACATGAACACTGAAGCTTTCTTT. This sequence encodes CAISENMNTEAFF.

The rearrangement links TRBV4-3 to TRBJ2-7, with 9 positions matching TRBD2. CDR1 and CDR2 from the germline V gene are LGHNA and YSLEER. V lost 2 bases, J lost 3 bases, and 5 bases stayed unmatched. The CDR3 is 15 residues long. CDR3 loop: CASSQSTSGDYEQYF. The CDR3 nucleotides are TGCGCCAGCAGCCAATCGACTAGCGGAGACTACGAGCAGTACTTC.

The chain employs TRBV5-1 and TRBJ2-7; no firm D call. Trimming pared 1 base from V and 0 bases from J, leaving 8 bases between. This CDR3 region has 14 residues. Germline V CDR1 and CDR2: SGHRS, YFSETQ. CDR3 region: CASSLTIDSYEQYF. The DNA of the CDR3 is TGCGCCAGCAGCTTGACTATCGACTCCTACGAGCAGTACTTC.

The chain uses TRBV7-2 and TRBJ2-1; possible D gene TRBD1, 5 bases. This CDR3 has 15 residues. Germline V gene sequence: CDR1 SGHTA, CDR2 FQGNSA. The V end lost 2 bases, the J end lost 6 bases, and 14 bases lay between the germline ends. The CDR3 region is CASSLSRTTLNEQFF. The CDR3 DNA is TGTGCCAGCAGCTTATCCCGGACAACCCTCAATGAGCAGTTCTTC.

V usage is TRBV2 and J usage is TRBJ1-5; TRBD1 matches at 7 bases. V was pared by 7 bases and J by 0 bases, with 6 bases of the junction left unmatched. Looked up from germline, CDR1 is SNHLY and CDR2 is FYNNEI. The CDR3 extends over 15 amino acids. The DNA of the CDR3 is TGTGCCAGCACTGGGACAGCCCATAGCAATCAGCCCCAGCATTTT. It is translated as CASTGTAHSNQPQHF. The variable domain in full, with the rest retrieved from reference TRBV2 and TRBJ1-5, is EPEVTQTPSHQVTQMGQEVILRCVPISNHLYFYWYRQILGQKVEFLVSFYNNEISEKSEIFDDQFSVERPDGSNFTLKIRSTKLEDSAMYFCASTGTAHSNQPQHFGDGTRLSIL.

The chain has TRBV9 and TRBJ1-1, with 10 bases identical to TRBD1. Germline values: CDR1 SGDLS, CDR2 YYNGEE. The CDR3 has 14 residues. V shed 4 bases, J shed 4 bases, and the junction held 4 bases outside the gene matches. CDR3 amino acids: CASSTDRGATEAFF. In nucleotides, the CDR3 is TGTGCCAGCAGCACGGACAGGGGGGCCACTGAAGCTTTCTTT.

The V and J genes are TRBV2 and TRBJ1-1; TRBD1 is a possible D gene (5 bases). The germline V gene has CDR1 SNHLY and CDR2 FYNNEI. V lost 2 bases, J lost 6 bases, and 10 bases lay in between. This CDR3 comprises 13 residues. The CDR3 DNA follows: TGTGCCAGCAGTGAACAGGGAATCGCTGAAGCTTTCTTT. This translates into CASSEQGIAEAFF.

The chain couples TRBV7-3 to TRBJ2-5, with 8 positions matching TRBD1. With 4 bases clipped from V and 2 bases from J, the junction kept 6 bases outside the gene matches. CDR1 SGHTA and CDR2 FQGTGA come from the germline V gene. There are 15 residues in the CDR3. This CDR3 reads CASSSGQGAQETQYF. DNA of the CDR3: TGTGCCAGCAGCTCCGGACAGGGCGCGCAAGAGACCCAGTACTTC.

The chain links TRBV18 to TRBJ1-2, with 7 bases aligning to TRBD1. The CDR3 runs 16 residues. Germline V lookup: CDR1 KGHSH, CDR2 LQKENI. V shed 3 bases, J shed 0 bases, and the junction held 7 bases outside the gene matches. The CDR3 here is CASSPGTASANYGYTF. The CDR3 DNA is TGTGCCAGCTCACCGGGGACAGCCTCGGCTAACTATGGCTACACCTTC.

The gene calls are TRBV9 and TRBJ2-1; TRBD2 agrees at 12 bases. Germline-derived CDR1 and CDR2 are SGDLS and YYNGEE. This CDR3 has 16 amino acids. Losses at the gene ends were 1 base for V and 7 bases for J; bases not matched to a gene: 6. The CDR3 is CASSVWTSGIGNEQFF. CDR3 DNA sequence: TGTGCCAGCAGCGTATGGACTAGCGGGATAGGTAATGAGCAGTTCTTC.

The chain is built from TRBV6-5 and TRBJ1-3; D call uncertain. Trimming shortened V by 2 bases and J by 5 bases, and 7 bases separated the two germline ends. The germline V gene encodes CDR1 MNHEY and CDR2 SVGAGI. The CDR3 runs to 13 residues. CDR3 loop: CASSYAGRNTIYF. CDR3 coding DNA: TGTGCCAGCAGTTACGCGGGGAGAAACACCATATATTTT.

The rearrangement joins TRBV9 to TRBJ2-1; 10 bases fit TRBD1. CDR3 length: 14 residues. The germline CDR1 and CDR2 sequences are SGDLS and YYNGEE. V shed 4 bases, J shed 7 bases, and the junction held 5 bases outside the gene matches. The CDR3 loop is CASSPGQGGNEQFF. CDR3 sequence (DNA): TGTGCCAGCAGCCCCGGACAGGGGGGAAATGAGCAGTTCTTC.

This clone came up a few times. Other DNA sequences in the sample encode the same CDR3. J is TRBJ2-2 and V is TRBV5-1; D is possibly TRBD1 (6 bases). The CDR3 has 15 amino acids. CDR1 is SGHRS, CDR2 YFSETQ, per germline. The V end lost 3 bases, the J end lost 2 bases, and 11 bases lay between the germline ends. As DNA, the CDR3 is TGCGCCAGCAGCTCACAGGGACCTAACACCGGGGAGCTGTTTTTT. Encoded protein: CASSSQGPNTGELFF.

This clone came up a few times. The rearrangement joins TRBV10-2 to TRBJ2-7; 7 bases align to TRBD2. V lost 1 base and J lost 2; bases outside the gene matches: 8. The CDR3 has 16 residues. Germline CDR1 is WSHSY and CDR2 is SAAADI. CDR3 DNA sequence: TGCGCCAGCAGTGAGTACCGGCTAGCGGTGACCTACGAGCAGTACTTC. This encodes CASSEYRLAVTYEQYF.

The chain recombines TRBV29-1 with TRBJ2-6; 7 bases are a match to TRBD2. The trim removed 6 bases at V and 0 bases at J, leaving 8 bases unmatched. This CDR3 is 16 amino acids long. Per germline, CDR1 SQVTM and CDR2 ANQGSEA. CDR3 protein: CSVGSGFDSGANVLTF. In nucleotides, the CDR3 is TGCAGCGTCGGTAGCGGGTTCGACTCTGGGGCCAACGTCCTGACTTTC. Combining the CDR3 with reference TRBV29-1 and TRBJ2-6 gives the whole variable domain SAVISQKPSRDICQRGTSLTIQCQVDSQVTMMFWYRQQPGQSLTLIATANQGSEATYESGFVIDKFPISRPNLTFSTLTVSNMSPEDSSIYLCSVGSGFDSGANVLTFGAGSRLTVL.

This clone came up many times. The chain is built from TRBV2 and TRBJ1-1, with D tentatively TRBD1 (5 bases). Trimming removed 5 bases from V and 4 bases from J, with 8 bases in between. The germline V gene has CDR1 SNHLY and CDR2 FYNNEI. The CDR3 sequence is 12 residues long. Here the CDR3 reads CASSRGSTEAFF. The CDR3 DNA reads as TGTGCCAGCAGTCGGGGGTCCACTGAAGCTTTCTTT. The whole variable domain, remainder taken from reference TRBV2 and TRBJ1-1, is EPEVTQTPSHQVTQMGQEVILRCVPISNHLYFYWYRQILGQKVEFLVSFYNNEISEKSEIFDDQFSVERPDGSNFTLKIRSTKLEDSAMYFCASSRGSTEAFFGQGTRLTVV.

The chain uses TRBV15 and TRBJ2-7, with 8 bases fitting TRBD1. The J segment lost 0 bases and the V segment lost 0 bases, leaving 4 bases of the junction unmatched. The CDR3 runs 16 residues. Germline V gene data show CDR1 as LNHNV and CDR2 as YYDKDF (reference sequence). This chain's CDR3 is CATSRDRGTGSYEQYV. The DNA for the CDR3 is TGTGCCACCAGCAGAGACCGGGGGACAGGCTCCTACGAGCAGTACGTC.

The chain combines TRBV4-1 with TRBJ2-3, with 8 nucleotides matching TRBD2. Germline CDR1 reads MGHRA; CDR2 reads YSYEKL. The CDR3 spans 16 residues. J gave up 2 bases and V 4 bases, and 8 bases lay outside the gene matches. CDR3 protein: CASSLSGGGSTDTQYF. The CDR3 coding sequence is TGCGCCAGCAGCCTGAGCGGGGGAGGGTCCACAGATACGCAGTATTTT.

V is TRBV5-6 and J is TRBJ2-7; D might be TRBD2 (5 bases). The ends were cut back, 0 bases at V and 3 bases at J, with 13 bases in the middle. The CDR3 sequence is 15 residues long. In germline, CDR1 is SGHDT, CDR2 YYEEEE. The CDR3 loop reads CASSLGSLANYEQYV. The CDR3 DNA follows: TGTGCCAGCAGCTTGGGCAGTCTAGCTAACTACGAGCAGTACGTC.

V usage is TRBV7-2 and J usage is TRBJ2-3, with 9 bases aligning to TRBD1. Germline values: CDR1 SGHTA, CDR2 FQGNSA. CDR3 length: 14 residues. After removal of 4 bases from V and 2 bases from J, the junction contained 1 base not matched to a gene. In DNA, the CDR3 is TGTGCCAGCAGCTCACAGGGGGCCACAGATACGCAGTATTTT. Protein: CASSSQGATDTQYF. Filled out from reference TRBV7-2 and TRBJ2-3, the complete variable domain reads GAGVSQSPSNKVTEKGKDVELRCDPISGHTALYWYRQSLGQGLEFLIYFQGNSAPDKSGLPSDRFSAERTGGSVSTLTIQRTQQEDSAVYLCASSSQGATDTQYFGPGTRLTVL.

The gene calls are TRBV30 and TRBJ1-2, with a weak D call TRBD1 (5 bases). This CDR3 has 13 residues. Deletions cut 3 bases from V and 1 base from J, with 9 bases between. Germline loops: CDR1 GTSNPN, CDR2 SVGIG (reference sequence). The CDR3 region has the DNA TGTGCCTGGAGGGGGGGAGGTAACTATGGCTACACCTTC. This encodes CAWRGGGNYGYTF.

The V call is TRBV4-1, the J call TRBJ1-5, with D tentatively TRBD1 (5 bases). V was clipped by 1 base and J by 5 bases, with 9 bases between them. The CDR3 totals 14 residues. In germline, CDR1 is MGHRA, CDR2 YSYEKL. CDR3 in amino acids: CASSQGWGDQPQHF. CDR3 nucleotides: TGCGCCAGCAGCCAAGGATGGGGGGATCAGCCCCAGCATTTT.

This clone was detected only once. This rearrangement joins TRBV2 to TRBJ2-7; 9 bases map to TRBD2. CDR1 is SNHLY, CDR2 FYNNEI, per germline. V shed 5 bases, J shed 6 bases, and the junction held 14 bases outside the gene matches. The CDR3 contains 16 residues. The CDR3 region is CASSPGLASGRFEQYV. CDR3 in DNA: TGTGCCAGCAGTCCGGGACTAGCTTCGGGAAGGTTCGAGCAGTACGTC.

V gene TRBV7-2 combines with J gene TRBJ1-4; perhaps TRBD1 as D (5 bases). Trimming stripped 6 bases from V and 5 bases from J, with 13 bases between. This CDR3 is 14 amino acids long. Germline V gene sequence: CDR1 SGHTA, CDR2 FQGNSA. The CDR3 spells CASSLTGGNEKLFF. The CDR3 bases are TGTGCCAGCAGTTTGACCGGGGGGAATGAAAAACTGTTTTTT.